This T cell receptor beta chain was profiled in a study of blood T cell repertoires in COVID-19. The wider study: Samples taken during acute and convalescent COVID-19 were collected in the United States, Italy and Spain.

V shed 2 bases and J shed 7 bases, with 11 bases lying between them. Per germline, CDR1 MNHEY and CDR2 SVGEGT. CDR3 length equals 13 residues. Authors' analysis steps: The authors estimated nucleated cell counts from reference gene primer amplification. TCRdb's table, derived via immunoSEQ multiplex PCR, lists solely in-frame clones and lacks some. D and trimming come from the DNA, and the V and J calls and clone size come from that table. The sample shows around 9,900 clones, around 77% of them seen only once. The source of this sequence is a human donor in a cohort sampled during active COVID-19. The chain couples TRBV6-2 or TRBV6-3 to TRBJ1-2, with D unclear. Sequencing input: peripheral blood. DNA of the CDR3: TGTGCCAGCAGTTACGGCCCGGGAAGTGGCTACACCTTC. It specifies CASSYGPGSGYTF.